The clone carrying this T cell receptor (beta chain) was found a few times. Its specificity is unknown. Generated by immunoSEQ multiplex PCR, the TCRdb table keeps only in-frame clones and is missing some. The profile covers approximately 60,000 clones, with more than 80% appearing a single time and roughly 13% taken by the ten largest. The data derive from a study of OX40 agonist ivuxolimab in advanced cancers. Study-wide context: Ivuxolimab, an agonistic anti-OX40 (CD134) antibody, was given to patients. Three patients, one with hepatocellular carcinoma and two with cutaneous melanoma, achieved partial responses. Study-wide results and limits: Partial responders treated at 0.1-3.0 mg/kg exhibited clonal expansion among the lowest measured.

The CDR3 length is 14 residues. The V end lost 2 bases, the J end lost 2 bases, and 11 bases lay between the germline ends. Germline V gene lookup returns CDR1 SGHNT and CDR2 YYREEE (reference sequence). This receptor was taken from an adult with an advanced solid tumor such as melanoma, head and neck, liver or kidney cancer. This specimen consisted of CD4+ or CD8+ T cells sorted from blood, obtained in a trial of the OX40 agonist ivuxolimab. The chain uses TRBV5-4 and TRBJ2-7; perhaps TRBD1 as D (6 bases). CDR3 residues: CASSLWQGPYEQYF. The DNA for the CDR3 is TGTGCCAGCAGCTTATGGCAGGGGCCCTACGAGCAGTACTTC.